The present TCR beta chain was sequenced within a study of T cell responses to AZD1222 COVID-19 vaccine. V was trimmed by 6 bases and J by 0 bases, leaving 9 bases between them. Germline CDR1 reads KGHSH; CDR2 reads LQKENI. The CDR3 is 14 residues long. The assay was immunoSEQ multiplex PCR, and TCRdb's table has in-frame clones only and misses some. The sample has more than 80,000 clones; roughly 87% are singletons. For this clone: Its antigen remains unknown.

Study-wide points: Donor demographics were predominantly white British with a female majority; clonal diversity may be underestimated. It was only 6 or 7 AZD1222 recipients who were seropositive at baseline. There were vaccine-associated CD4 TCRs across spike, dominant at 160-218 and 743-854.

Source: peripheral blood, taken 28 days after the second AZD1222 dose. This chain connects TRBV18 to TRBJ1-5; no clear D gene. The sequence was collected from an adult who received the AZD1222 COVID-19 vaccine. This chain's CDR3 is CASSPRDSNQPQHF. Here the CDR3 DNA reads TGTGCCAGCTCCCCTCGAGATAGCAATCAGCCCCAGCATTTT.